This TCR beta chain was obtained from a study of patients and donors after allogeneic stem cell transplantation. TCRdb reprocessed the RT-PCR reads via MiXCR and lists one record per CDR3 protein. Among roughly 940,000 distinct CDR3 sequences listed, about 20% were seen once. V lost 6 bases to trimming and J lost 5 bases; unmatched junction nucleotides: 11. The CDR3 spans 15 residues. CDR1 MNHNS and CDR2 SASEGT come from the germline V gene. V gene TRBV6-1 combines with J gene TRBJ2-5; 8 nucleotides align to TRBD1. The sequenced sample was blood, either unsorted or a sorted T cell fraction (not recorded which). The TCR comes from a human donor who was either an allogeneic HSCT recipient or a stem cell or donor lymphocyte infusion donor (not recorded which). It is not recorded whose cells these are; they may come from a transplant donor. CDR3 in DNA: TGTGCCAGCAGCCCTTCACCAGGGGGCGCGGAGACCCAGTACTTC. Its protein product is CASSPSPGGAETQYF.